The 30 T cell receptor beta chains listed next were all sequenced from one sample in a study of human T cells and chemical hapten exposure. Via MiXCR, TCRdb re-called the RACE reads, giving one row per CDR3 protein. This table holds about 400,000 distinct CDR3 sequences, roughly 6.3% found once. Regarding time point: patch test 2, 6 weeks after DPC sensitization. The treatment: therapeutic diphenylcyclopropenone sensitization with weekly scalp DPC. This material consisted of whole blood, taken in connection with sensitization to the hapten diphenylcyclopropenone (DPC). These receptors were collected from a woman in her late teens or twenties with alopecia areata. Some clones in this sample may be carry-over from other donors' samples.

The V and J genes are TRBV4-2 and TRBJ1-5, with D uncertain. Between the trimmed V and J ends, which lost 0 bases and 7 bases, there was a span of 7 bases. The length of the CDR3 is 13 residues. The germline CDR1 and CDR2 sequences are LGHNA and YNFKEQ. The CDR3 DNA reads as TGTGCCAGCAGCCAAGAACAGTCCCAGCCCCAGCATTTT. This encodes CASSQEQSQPQHF.

The sample holds a few counts of this clonotype. The V and J genes are TRBV25-1 and TRBJ2-6; TRBD1 might be the D (6 bases). The CDR3 is 16 amino acids. The ends were cut back, 7 bases at V and 0 bases at J, with 13 bases in the middle. CDR1 MGHDK and CDR2 SYGVNS come from the germline V gene. CDR3 in amino acids: CASTSSDSSGANVLTF. The CDR3 DNA sequence: TGTGCCAGCACCTCATCGGACAGCTCTGGGGCCAACGTCCTGACTTTC.

There are many counts of this clonotype. The V and J genes are TRBV25-1 and TRBJ2-4; unclear D gene. The CDR3 runs 13 residues. Germline CDR1 is MGHDK and CDR2 is SYGVNS. V was cut by 5 bases and J by 8 bases, with 13 bases left in between. The CDR3 bases are TGTGCCAGCAGTCCCCCTCCGGTGGACATTCAGTACTTC. Translation gives CASSPPPVDIQYF.

The table lists this clonotype with many counts. The CDR3 DNA reads TGTGCCAGCAGCGAAAGGACAGGGGGGCAGCCCCAGCATTTT. Protein product: CASSERTGGQPQHF. This sequence joins TRBV7-2 and TRBJ1-5, with TRBD1 matching 10 bases. CDR3 length equals 14 residues. Losses at the gene ends were 5 bases for V and 7 bases for J; bases not matched to a gene: 5. CDR1 and CDR2 (germline): SGHTA, FQGNSA.

This clonotype appeared a few times. The chain uses TRBV7-9 and TRBJ1-2; no definite D call. Trimming stripped 1 base from V and 1 base from J, with 13 bases between. The V gene's germline CDR1 is SEHNR and CDR2 FQNEAQ (reference sequence). CDR3 length: 16 residues. CDR3 loop: CASSLDLPDVNYGYTF. The CDR3 region has the DNA TGTGCCAGCAGCTTAGACCTCCCGGACGTTAACTATGGCTACACCTTC.

This clonotype appeared many times. The J gene is TRBJ1-4, the V gene TRBV24-1; TRBD1 is a possible D gene (6 bases). In germline, CDR1 is KGHDR, CDR2 SFDVKD. The CDR3 length is 15 residues. The V and J ends lost 3 bases and 5 bases respectively, with 12 bases between them. The CDR3 is CATSDPRDINEKLFF. The CDR3 DNA sequence: TGTGCCACCAGTGATCCACGGGACATAAATGAAAAACTGTTTTTT.

This clonotype was observed at least ten times. This chain joins TRBV6-2 or TRBV6-3 and TRBJ1-1; D is undetermined. The V end lost 5 bases, the J end lost 5 bases, and 6 bases lay between the germline ends. The length of the CDR3 is 11 residues. Germline-derived CDR1 and CDR2 are MNHEY and SVGEGT. The CDR3 reads CASSEQTEAFF. The CDR3 coding sequence is TGTGCCAGCAGTGAACAAACTGAAGCTTTCTTT.

This clonotype has only a few counts. J is TRBJ2-7 and V is TRBV6-5; 9 bases match TRBD1. The CDR3 loop spans 15 amino acids. Germline V gene sequence: CDR1 MNHEY, CDR2 SVGAGI. The junction had 8 bases not matched to a gene; V was cut back by 2 bases and J by 6 bases. This chain's CDR3 is CASSYRSDRGTEQYF. The CDR3 DNA follows: TGTGCCAGCAGTTACCGATCGGACAGGGGCACCGAGCAGTACTTC.

This chain joins TRBV6-2 or TRBV6-3 and TRBJ2-4; a possible D gene is TRBD1 (5 bases). V lost 5 bases to trimming and J lost 15 bases, with 14 bases between them. This CDR3 has 11 amino acids. Looked up from germline, CDR1 is MNHEY and CDR2 is SVGEGT. This CDR3 reads CASSPNGQGYF. In nucleotides, the CDR3 is TGTGCCAGCAGTCCGAACGGCCAGGGGTACTTC.

V is TRBV7-2 and J is TRBJ2-3, with a possible D match to TRBD1 (6 bases). The CDR3 covers 15 residues. The V gene lost 7 bases and the J gene lost 0 bases, with 14 bases spanning the gap. Per germline, CDR1 SGHTA and CDR2 FQGNSA. CDR3 protein: CASNRQVFSTDTQYF. CDR3 coding DNA: TGTGCCAGCAATAGACAGGTTTTCAGCACAGATACGCAGTATTTT.

This clonotype was seen a few times. The chain joins TRBV20-1 to TRBJ1-4; no definite D call. V shed 0 bases and J shed 8 bases, with 16 bases lying between them. In germline, CDR1 is DFQATT, CDR2 SNEGSKA (reference sequence). The CDR3 has 15 amino acids. The CDR3 nucleotides read TGCAGTGCTAGAGATACGGGAAGGTTTGCGGAAAAACTGTTTTTT. Translation: CSARDTGRFAEKLFF.

The chain has TRBV27 and TRBJ2-7; D may be TRBD2 (5 bases). This CDR3 region has 13 residues. V was clipped by 1 base and J by 4 bases, with 8 bases between them. In germline, CDR1 is MNHEY, CDR2 SMNVEV (reference sequence). The CDR3 region has the DNA TGTGCCAGCAGTTTATTTCGGGATTACGAGCAGTACTTC. As protein: CASSLFRDYEQYF.

The chain links TRBV3-1 to TRBJ2-1; either TRBD1 or TRBD2 may fit D (7 bases each). Trimming removed 8 bases from V and 7 bases from J, with 18 bases in between. The CDR3 totals 14 residues. Per the germline V gene, CDR1 is LGHDT and CDR2 is YNNKEL (reference sequence). DNA for the CDR3: TGTGCCAGCCAGCAGGGGGGGCTGTCGAATGAGCAGTTCTTC. It is translated as CASQQGGLSNEQFF.

The table lists this clonotype with many counts. This chain links TRBV6-2 or TRBV6-3 with TRBJ2-3; 9 bases are a match to TRBD2. CDR3 length: 18 residues. Trimming at V came to 4 bases and at J to 2 bases, leaving 13 bases not matched to a gene. Per the germline V gene, CDR1 is MNHEY and CDR2 is SVGEGT. DNA of the CDR3: TGTGCCAGCAGTTCCCCCTCTAGGACTAGCGCATTCACAGATACGCAGTATTTT. Its translation is CASSSPSRTSAFTDTQYF.

This clonotype turned up a few times. The chain couples TRBV20-1 to TRBJ2-7; no clear D gene. Germline values: CDR1 DFQATT, CDR2 SNEGSKA (reference sequence). The CDR3 runs to 13 residues. Trimming removed 0 bases from V and 3 bases from J, with 9 bases in between. The CDR3 loop reads CSARDSSYYEQYF. The CDR3, as DNA: TGCAGTGCTAGAGATTCTTCCTACTACGAGCAGTACTTC.

This clonotype turned up a few times. V and J are TRBV7-9 and TRBJ2-1, with D tentatively TRBD1 (5 bases). The CDR3 extends over 19 amino acids. Germline assignment: CDR1 SEHNR and CDR2 FQNEAQ (reference sequence). Deletions cut 5 bases from V and 1 base from J, with 24 bases between. CDR3 amino acids: CASSGFTERAGLSYNEQFF. In DNA form, the CDR3 reads TGTGCCAGCAGCGGCTTCACAGAAAGGGCAGGGTTATCCTACAATGAGCAGTTCTTC.

V is TRBV20-1 and J is TRBJ1-1; no clear D. The V gene's germline CDR1 is DFQATT and CDR2 SNEGSKA (reference sequence). Trimming took 1 base from V and 1 from J, leaving 10 bases between them. This CDR3 contains 14 residues. CDR3 protein: CSARARTGNTEAFF. The CDR3 DNA reads as TGCAGTGCTAGAGCGAGGACGGGGAACACTGAAGCTTTCTTT.

This clonotype was seen only a few times. This chain uses TRBV7-2 with TRBJ2-5; TRBD1 or TRBD2 may be the D gene (5 bases each). V gave up 3 bases and J gave up 6 bases, with 14 bases separating them. CDR1 is SGHTA, CDR2 FQGNSA, per germline. CDR3 length: 14 amino acids. CDR3 amino acids: CASSFIEGMKTQYF. The CDR3 DNA sequence: TGTGCCAGCAGCTTTATAGAGGGGATGAAGACCCAGTACTTC.

This clonotype was counted only a few times. The V call is TRBV20-1, the J call TRBJ2-3; the D is unclear. Germline V lookup: CDR1 DFQATT, CDR2 SNEGSKA (reference sequence). V lost 2 bases and J 6 bases, leaving 12 bases between the germline ends. The CDR3 is 13 amino acids. The CDR3, as DNA: TGCAGTGCTAGATCCGACTCTCCGGATACGCAGTATTTT. The encoded protein is CSARSDSPDTQYF.

The V and J genes are TRBV28 and TRBJ2-3, with TRBD1 identical over 12 bases. Germline V gives CDR1 MDHEN, CDR2 SYDVKM. The CDR3 loop spans 16 amino acids. V trimming: 2 bases; J trimming: 1 base; junction bases outside the gene matches: 1. CDR3 in DNA: TGTGCCAGCAGTTTAGGGACAGGGGGCGGCACAGATACGCAGTATTTT. Translated: CASSLGTGGGTDTQYF.

Points on this clonotype: This clone may be a read error of a much larger clone one base away. This chain connects TRBV19 to TRBJ2-2; no reliable D call. Trimming cost V 8 bases and J 5 bases, with 15 bases left between them. Germline CDR1 LNHDA, CDR2 SQIVND (reference sequence). There are 14 residues in the CDR3. DNA of the CDR3: TGTGCCAGTGGTTCGCCTGGGTGGACCGGGGAGCTGTTTTTT. Protein: CASGSPGWTGELFF.

The V and J genes are TRBV7-2 and TRBJ1-1, with D perhaps matching TRBD1 (5 bases). V dropped 0 bases and J dropped 5 bases, with 13 bases sitting between them. From germline, CDR1 is SGHTA and CDR2 FQGNSA. The length of the CDR3 is 15 residues. This chain's CDR3 is CASSLARDLRTEAFF. The CDR3 DNA sequence: TGTGCCAGCAGCTTAGCGCGGGACTTGAGGACTGAAGCTTTCTTT.

This rearrangement joins TRBV24-1 to TRBJ2-2; the D gene is possibly TRBD1 (5 bases). V dropped 8 bases and J dropped 0 bases, with 9 bases sitting between them. Germline CDR1 is KGHDR and CDR2 is SFDVKD. This CDR3 region has 14 residues. CDR3 in amino acids: CATNGRANTGELFF. The CDR3 DNA reads as TGTGCCACCAATGGCAGGGCGAACACCGGGGAGCTGTTTTTT.

The chain joins TRBV7-8 to TRBJ2-3, with 10 bases lining up with TRBD2. V shed 6 bases and J 8 bases; nucleotides not matched to a gene: 8. The CDR3 totals 14 residues. CDR1 is SGHVS, CDR2 FQNEAQ, per germline. The CDR3 DNA sequence: TGTGCCAGCAGTCAGCGGGGGGGCCGGGGTACGCAGTATTTT. This encodes CASSQRGGRGTQYF.

This clonotype was recorded at least ten times. The V and J genes are TRBV6-5 and TRBJ1-4; TRBD1 matches 9 bases. This CDR3 contains 16 residues. The germline V gene has CDR1 MNHEY and CDR2 SVGAGI. V was pared by 0 bases and J by 7 bases, with 6 bases of the junction left unmatched. For the CDR3, the DNA is TGTGCCAGCAGTTACTCTTCCGGGACAGGGAGTGAAAAACTGTTTTTT. Translating gives CASSYSSGTGSEKLFF.

A few counts support this clonotype. The chain carries TRBV12-3 or TRBV12-4 and TRBJ1-5; 10 nucleotides line up with TRBD1. The CDR3 is made up of 16 amino acids. V lost 1 base and J lost 5; bases outside the gene matches: 5. The CDR3 is CASSLGGQGTDQPQHF. In DNA form, the CDR3 reads TGTGCCAGCAGTTTAGGGGGACAGGGGACGGATCAGCCCCAGCATTTT.

The chain's CDR3 is CASSNIRATEAFF. Written as DNA, the CDR3 is TGTGCCAGCAGCAATATACGAGCGACTGAAGCTTTCTTT. The chain links TRBV13 to TRBJ1-1; D is uncertain. The germline V gene encodes CDR1 PRHDT and CDR2 FYEKMQ (reference sequence). This CDR3 has 13 amino acids. V lost 5 bases and J 5 bases, leaving 12 bases between the germline ends. The full variable domain, with the rest looked up from reference TRBV13 and TRBJ1-1, is AAGVIQSPRHLIKEKRETATLKCYPIPRHDTVYWYQQGPGQDPQFLISFYEKMQSDKGSIPDRFSAQQFSDYHSELNMSSLELGDSALYFCASSNIRATEAFFGQGTRLTVV.

This clonotype was observed a handful of times. Here the CDR3 reads CASSPGQGAVDTQYF. CDR3 in DNA: TGTGCCAGCTCACCGGGACAGGGGGCCGTAGATACGCAGTATTTT. The chain combines TRBV18 with TRBJ2-3; 12 bases map to TRBD1. J gave up 5 bases and V 3 bases, and 3 bases lay outside the gene matches. The CDR3 extends over 15 amino acids. Germline V gene lookup returns CDR1 KGHSH and CDR2 LQKENI.

This clonotype was observed a handful of times. The rearrangement links TRBV12-5 to TRBJ2-5; D tentatively fits TRBD1 or TRBD2 (6 bases each). CDR3 length: 13 residues. V shed 9 bases and J shed 2 bases, with 13 bases lying between them. Germline V lookup: CDR1 LGHNT, CDR2 FRNRAP. The CDR3 DNA is TGTGCTAGCGGTCGGGGGCGTCAAGAGACCCAGTACTTC. Translation: CASGRGRQETQYF. Looking up the rest from reference TRBV12-5 and TRBJ2-5 gives the full variable domain: DARVTQTPRHKVTEMGQEVTMRCQPILGHNTVFWYRQTMMQGLELLAYFRNRAPLDDSGMPKDRFSAEMPDATLATLKIQPSEPRDSAVYFCASGRGRQETQYFGPGTRLLVL.

This clonotype was seen repeatedly, ten times or more. The chain recombines TRBV20-1 with TRBJ2-3; 9 bases fit TRBD2. The V segment lost 3 bases and the J segment 4 bases; nucleotides outside the gene matches: 11. From germline, CDR1 is DFQATT and CDR2 SNEGSKA (reference sequence). This CDR3 region has 16 residues. The CDR3 spells CSASGLAGRTADTQYF. CDR3 nucleotides: TGCAGTGCTAGTGGGCTAGCGGGGAGGACCGCAGATACGCAGTATTTT.